Sequencing of this TCR beta chain was carried out in a study of T cell responses to AZD1222 COVID-19 vaccine. Regarding the study as a whole: Spike-specific TCRs gained breadth and depth after people received two AZD1222 doses. Regions 160-218 and 743-854 dominated among vaccine-associated CD4 TCRs spanning spike. It was only a handful of AZD1222 recipients who were seropositive at baseline. Donors were mostly white British, more females; clonal diversity possibly underestimated.

Trimming took 6 bases from V and 7 from J, leaving 12 bases between them. This CDR3 spans 12 amino acids. Libraries were prepared by immunoSEQ multiplex PCR; TCRdb keeps only in-frame clonotypes and omits some of them. Here the sample spans some 200,000 clones, approximately 94% being singletons. Of note for this clone: Antigen specificity is unknown.

This TCR came from an adult who received the MenACWY meningococcal vaccine as a control. The sequencing here drew on peripheral blood, taken 28 days after the second dose of the MenACWY control vaccine. The chain links TRBV12-3 or TRBV12-4 to TRBJ1-2, with D possibly TRBD1 on 6 matching bases. In DNA, the CDR3 is TGTGCCAGCAGCGACCAGGGGACTGGCTACACCTTC. Amino acid sequence: CASSDQGTGYTF.